This record looks at one T cell receptor (beta chain) sequence and its context. Its specificity is not known. Carrying unique molecular identifiers, the cDNA also gained a universal primer site through template switching. TCRdb processed the 5' RACE reads anew with MiXCR; each CDR3 protein has one entry. The sample holds about 260,000 distinct CDR3 sequences, about 7% seen once. The length of the CDR3 is 16 residues. Per germline, CDR1 MDHEN and CDR2 SYDVKM. V gave up 2 bases and J gave up 3 bases; unmatched junction bases: 4. This record belongs to a study of identical twins. Broader study findings: Memory repertoires lacked the insertion deficit that abundant cord blood beta clonotypes showed.

A further study also used this sample, focusing on yellow fever vaccine responses in identical twins.

The chain carries TRBV28 and TRBJ2-3; 11 nucleotides agree with TRBD1. The receptor comes from a woman aged 18-29 years in good health. Sequencing used memory (CD45RO+) T cells sorted from blood. CDR3: CASSLLDRGQTDTQYF. In nucleotides, the CDR3 is TGTGCCAGCAGTTTACTGGACAGGGGGCAAACAGATACGCAGTATTTT.